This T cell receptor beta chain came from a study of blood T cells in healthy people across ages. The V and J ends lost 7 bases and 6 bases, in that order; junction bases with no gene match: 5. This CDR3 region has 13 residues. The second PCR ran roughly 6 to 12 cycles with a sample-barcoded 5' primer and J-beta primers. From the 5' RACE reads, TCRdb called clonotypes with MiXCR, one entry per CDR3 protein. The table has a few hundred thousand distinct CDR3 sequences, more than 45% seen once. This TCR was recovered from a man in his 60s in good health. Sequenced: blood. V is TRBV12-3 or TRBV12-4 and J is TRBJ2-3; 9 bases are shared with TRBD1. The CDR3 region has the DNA TGTGCCAGCAACCCGGACAGGGGTGATACGCAGTATTTT. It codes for CASNPDRGDTQYF.